What follows describes a single TCR beta chain. This sample is drawn from a study of T cells in Graves' hyperthyroidism and ophthalmopathy. Aged 18 to 65, the patients had hyperthyroidism that was newly diagnosed and had lasted under 2 months. What was amplified from RNA transcripts were TCR beta CDR3 regions. HTBI primers drove first-round RT-PCR of the TCR CDR3. One entry per CDR3 protein, called by TCRdb with MiXCR from the multiplex PCR reads. The sample carries 350,000 to 400,000 distinct CDR3 sequences, about 15% recorded once. Sequencing used blood. The receptor was derived from a woman aged 30 to 39 with Graves' hyperthyroidism.

The CDR3 DNA follows: TGTGCCACCAAGCTTAGCGCTGGAAACACCATATATTTT. Translation: CATKLSAGNTIYF. The chain links TRBV27 to TRBJ1-3; D not certain. This CDR3 is built from 13 residues. CDR1 is MNHEY, CDR2 SMNVEV, per germline (reference sequence). Between the trimmed V and J ends, which lost 10 bases and 2 bases, there was a span of 12 bases.